This T cell receptor (beta chain) was captured in a study of T cell responses to AZD1222 COVID-19 vaccine (dated by TCRdb to the early 2020s). The study in broad terms: A total of 233 trial participants underwent TCR sequencing, of whom nearly 210 received two doses of AZD1222 and some 25 received two doses of the MenACWY control vaccine. Trial participants were enrolled by age into 18-55, 56-69 and 70-plus year subgroups, with around 140, 26 and 57 TCR-sequenced participants respectively.

The CDR3 regions of human TCRbeta chains were analyzed by immunosequencing. In the authors' own workflow: Repertoire TCRs were matched against a reference library of SARS-CoV-2-specific TCRs generated with the MIRA antigen-specificity platform. Breadth meant the fraction of unique TCRs that were SARS-CoV-2-associated, whereas depth meant the fraction of total T cells that were SARS-CoV-2-associated. Using the MIRA data, each spike-specific TCR was assigned both to the spike region to which the TCR was reactive and to a CD4 or CD8 class. Log10-transformed breadth and depth values were compared by one-way ANOVA with Sidak's multiple comparisons tests. In its TCRdb copy, this immuneACCESS table keeps in-frame sequences only and misses some clones. Where compared with another copy, unresolved V genes explain less than half of these, and the others have no known cause. The V and J calls and clone size come from that table; D and trimming were worked out from the DNA. This sample has 70,000 or so clones in its table, and 75% to 90% of those were observed once. About 23% of the sample is taken by the ten largest.

Comment on this clone: There is no known antigen for this receptor. Base qualities are not provided; no much larger clone lies one nucleotide away.

Per the publication, the time point label means: about 28 days (+/-7) after the second vaccine dose. AZD1222 recipients given second doses at about 4 weeks or at about 12 weeks were pooled, since spike-specific TCR depth and breadth were not found to differ between the two schedules. Vaccinee samples came from UK trials COV001 and COV002, including a single-blind randomized controlled phase 2/3 trial of AZD1222 (ChAdOx1 nCoV-19) in healthy adults. For TCRbeta chain sequencing, PBMC samples from trial participants were taken at day 0 and at day 28 after the second dose. V is reduced by 10 bases and J by 9 bases, leaving a spacing of 25 bases between them. The CDR3 sequence holds 15 residues, the cysteine and phenylalanine included. This entry keeps only the CDR3 DNA: 45 bases, framed from base 1. CDR1 and CDR2 (MRHNA, SNTAGT) derive from the germline V gene. Study-level results and caveats: The whole spike protein was spanned by vaccine-associated CD4 TCRs, and dominant responses were seen in regions 160-218 and 743-854. Most participants were white British and females outnumbered males, and the authors suggested that clonal diversity may have been underestimated. In the small 56-69-year group, the increase in depth fell short of significance, most likely because of low power. Epitopes outside the regions mutated in the B.1.351 and B.1.1.7 variants were reportedly recognized by nearly half of the unique spike-specific TCRs. Conclusions about previously exposed vaccinees are limited because only a handful of AZD1222 recipients were SARS-CoV-2 seropositive at baseline. Because no day 14 peak-response samples were available, repertoires were characterized only after the peak T cell response. A significant rise in spike-specific TCR breadth and depth was observed after two AZD1222 doses relative to day 0 and relative to MenACWY recipients.

This sequence uses TRBV6-4 and TRBJ2-1, with the D gene too uncertain to name. Sequenced material: peripheral blood, taken 28 days after the second AZD1222 dose. This TCR was sampled from an adult who received the AZD1222 COVID-19 vaccine. The CDR3 loop reads CATRAVGSKFSEQFF. In nucleotide form, the sequence is TGTGCCACCCGAGCCGTGGGCTCCAAGTTTAGTGAGCAGTTCTTC.